This entry lists 2 T cell receptor beta chains sequenced from one sample in a study of T cell responses to AZD1222 COVID-19 vaccine. Sequenced by immunoSEQ multiplex PCR; TCRdb stores in-frame clones only, minus some. The sample holds under 170,000 clones, 92% seen once. Specimen: peripheral blood, collected 28 days after the second AZD1222 dose. These receptors originate from an adult who received the AZD1222 COVID-19 vaccine.

The chain employs TRBV7-6 and TRBJ1-5, with TRBD1 as a possible D gene (6 bases). V shed 5 bases and J shed 0 bases, with 20 bases lying between them. The germline CDR1 and CDR2 sequences are SGHVS and FNYEAQ. This CDR3 has 18 amino acids. The CDR3 here is CASSPLLGQESSNQPQHF. CDR3 sequence (DNA): TGTGCCAGCAGCCCCCTCCTGGGACAAGAATCTAGCAATCAGCCCCAGCATTTT.

The chain links TRBV30 to TRBJ1-3; TRBD1 aligns across 9 bases. The CDR3 length is 13 residues. The germline CDR1 and CDR2 sequences are GTSNPN and SVGIG (reference sequence). Unmatched junction bases numbered 2, after V lost 6 bases and J lost 2 bases. The CDR3 spells CACRQGAGNTIYF. DNA of the CDR3: TGTGCCTGTCGACAGGGGGCTGGAAACACCATATATTTT. Together with reference TRBV30 and TRBJ1-3, the CDR3 gives the full variable domain: SQTIHQWPATLVQPVGSPLSLECTVEGTSNPNLYWYRQAAGRGLQLLFYSVGIGQISSEVPQNLSASRPQDRQFILSSKKLLLSDSGFYLCACRQGAGNTIYFGEGSWLTVV.